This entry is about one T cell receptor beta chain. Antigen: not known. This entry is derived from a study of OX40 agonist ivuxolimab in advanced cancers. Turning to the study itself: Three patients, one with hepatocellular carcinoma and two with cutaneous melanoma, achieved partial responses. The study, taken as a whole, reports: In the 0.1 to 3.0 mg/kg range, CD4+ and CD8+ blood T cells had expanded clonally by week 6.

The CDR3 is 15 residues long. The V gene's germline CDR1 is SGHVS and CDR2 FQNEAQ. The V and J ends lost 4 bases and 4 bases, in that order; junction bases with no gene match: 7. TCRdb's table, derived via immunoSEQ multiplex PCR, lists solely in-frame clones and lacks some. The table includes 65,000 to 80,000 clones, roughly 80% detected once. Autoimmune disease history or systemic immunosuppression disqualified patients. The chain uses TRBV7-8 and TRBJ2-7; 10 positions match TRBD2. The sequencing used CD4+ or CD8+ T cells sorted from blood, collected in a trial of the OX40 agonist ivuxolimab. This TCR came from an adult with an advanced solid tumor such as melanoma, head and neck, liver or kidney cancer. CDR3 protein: CASSWPSGGAYEQYF. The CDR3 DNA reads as TGTGCCAGCAGCTGGCCTAGCGGGGGCGCATACGAGCAGTACTTC.